This T cell receptor (beta chain) is drawn from a study of blood T cells in healthy people across ages. Regarding the study as a whole: Donor CMV status was unknown, possibly confounding expanded clonotype changes.

With V trimmed by 0 bases and J by 4 bases, 5 bases remained unmatched. Germline CDR1 reads LGHNA; CDR2 reads YSLEER. CDR3 length equals 16 residues. Then a second PCR, running roughly 7 to 11 cycles, was carried out with a sample-barcoded 5' primer and a J-beta primer mix. TCRdb called the 5' RACE reads again in MiXCR, with one record for every CDR3 protein. The table records more than 750,000 distinct CDR3 sequences, around 29% of them present only once. Remarks on this clonotype: Antigen unknown.

These sequences were also reported in another study, on T cells of mothers and their children.

The V call is TRBV4-3, the J call TRBJ1-2, with TRBD1 identical over 10 bases. Sequenced material: blood. The clonotype was recovered from a woman aged 40 to 55 in good health. DNA for the CDR3: TGCGCCAGCAGCCAAGAGAAAGGGACAGGGGCCTATGGCTACACCTTC. As protein: CASSQEKGTGAYGYTF.